This passage covers 17 T cell receptor beta chains from one sample sequenced in a study of cytomegalovirus exposure and HLA in healthy donors. TCRdb's table, derived via immunoSEQ multiplex PCR, lists solely in-frame clones and lacks some. Of roughly 130,000 clones listed, more than 70% were seen once; the top ten hold about 1.5%. Sequencing used PBMCs. These receptors all come from a man aged 30-40 years in good health and CMV-seronegative.

The chain has TRBV18 and TRBJ1-3; D unresolved. V lost 2 bases and J 2 bases, leaving 10 bases between the germline ends. Germline values: CDR1 KGHSH, CDR2 LQKENI. This CDR3 has 15 amino acids. Written as DNA, the CDR3 is TGTGCCAGCTCACCATCCCTGGCGGCTGGAAACACCATATATTTT. Amino acids: CASSPSLAAGNTIYF.

The chain uses TRBV11-2 and TRBJ2-7; D is unresolved. V gave up 10 bases and J gave up 4 bases, with 11 bases separating them. The CDR3 length is 11 residues. Per germline, CDR1 SGHAT and CDR2 FQNNGV. The CDR3 sequence: CATFSSYEQYF. CDR3 sequence (DNA): TGTGCCACCTTTAGCTCGTACGAGCAGTACTTC.

On this clone itself: This same CDR3 is encoded by further DNA sequences in the sample. The V gene is TRBV18, the J gene TRBJ1-1; D perhaps matches TRBD1 (5 bases). The CDR3 sequence is 13 residues long. Between the trimmed V and J ends, which lost 3 bases and 1 base, there was a span of 6 bases. The V gene's germline CDR1 is KGHSH and CDR2 LQKENI. CDR3 loop: CASSPGQNTEAFF. For the CDR3, the DNA is TGTGCCAGCTCACCCGGACAGAACACTGAAGCTTTCTTT.

The chain uses TRBV5-1 and TRBJ2-1, with 7 bases lining up with TRBD2. The CDR3 is made up of 15 amino acids. Germline lookup yields CDR1 SGHRS and CDR2 YFSETQ. The trim removed 0 bases at V and 7 bases at J, leaving 7 bases unmatched. The CDR3 coding sequence is TGCGCCAGCAGCTTGGCGGGGGGAGTATCGAATGAGCAGTTCTTC. Protein product: CASSLAGGVSNEQFF.

V and J are TRBV5-5 and TRBJ1-1; D is undetermined. Germline CDR1 and CDR2: SGHKS and YYEKEE (reference sequence). V lost 0 bases to trimming and J lost 5 bases, with 5 bases between them. This CDR3 region has 12 residues. The CDR3 DNA follows: TGTGCCAGCAGCTTGGTCGGGACTGAAGCTTTCTTT. Amino acids: CASSLVGTEAFF.

The rearrangement links TRBV9 to TRBJ2-2; D might be TRBD1 (5 bases). Trimming pared 3 bases from V and 4 bases from J, leaving 7 bases between. The CDR3 spans 13 residues. From germline, CDR1 is SGDLS and CDR2 YYNGEE. This CDR3 is CASSDQGTGELFF. The CDR3 region has the DNA TGTGCCAGCAGCGATCAGGGCACCGGGGAGCTGTTTTTT.

This clone showed up just once. The J gene is TRBJ2-3, the V gene TRBV6-4, with TRBD1 matching over 7 bases. The CDR3 sequence is 14 residues long. J gave up 2 bases and V 7 bases, and 6 bases lay outside the gene matches. Germline V CDR1 and CDR2: MRHNA, SNTAGT. DNA for the CDR3: TGTGCCAGCAAAAGGGACAGCTACACAGATACGCAGTATTTT. The encoded protein is CASKRDSYTDTQYF.

This clone was seen repeatedly, ten times or more. The chain joins TRBV7-9 to TRBJ1-1, with D possibly TRBD1 on 6 matching bases. Trimming cost V 4 bases and J 0 bases, with 12 bases left between them. There are 15 residues in the CDR3. Germline-derived CDR1 and CDR2 are SEHNR and FQNEAQ (reference sequence). CDR3: CASSSRTGMNTEAFF. CDR3 sequence (DNA): TGTGCCAGCAGCTCAAGAACAGGGATGAACACTGAAGCTTTCTTT.

The rearrangement links TRBV18 to TRBJ2-7, with a weak D call TRBD2 (5 bases). Germline V gene lookup returns CDR1 KGHSH and CDR2 LQKENI. The CDR3 extends over 13 amino acids. V was trimmed by 4 bases and J by 2 bases, leaving 9 bases between them. CDR3 bases: TGTGCCAGCTCACAGGACGGGGCCTACGAGCAGTACTTC. This sequence encodes CASSQDGAYEQYF.

The gene calls are TRBV5-4 and TRBJ2-7, with D perhaps matching TRBD1 (6 bases). Germline values: CDR1 SGHNT, CDR2 YYREEE (reference sequence). The CDR3 is made up of 12 amino acids. V dropped 1 base and J dropped 6 bases, with 8 bases sitting between them. CDR3 DNA: TGTGCCAGCAGCTTGATCAGGGGCGAGCAGTACTTC. This codes for CASSLIRGEQYF.

CDR3 DNA sequence: TGTGCCAGCAGTTTCCCCCTCATGACAGGGGGCTACGAGCAGTACTTC. Amino acid sequence: CASSFPLMTGGYEQYF. The chain employs TRBV27 and TRBJ2-7, with 9 bases aligning to TRBD1. V lost 3 bases to trimming and J lost 3 bases; unmatched junction nucleotides: 9. Germline V gene sequence: CDR1 MNHEY, CDR2 SMNVEV (reference sequence). The CDR3 extends over 16 amino acids.

V is TRBV6-5 and J is TRBJ2-6; possible D gene TRBD1, 5 bases. The CDR3 consists of 16 residues. V lost 4 bases and J 0 bases, leaving 10 bases between the germline ends. CDR1 is MNHEY and CDR2 is SVGAGI in the germline V gene. CDR3 DNA: TGTGCCAGCAGTTTACGACAGTTCTCTGGGGCCAACGTCCTGACTTTC. Its protein product is CASSLRQFSGANVLTF.

This sequence joins TRBV29-1 and TRBJ2-1, with D tentatively TRBD1 (8 bases). The V and J ends lost 7 bases and 7 bases respectively, with 14 bases between them. CDR1 is SQVTM and CDR2 is ANQGSEA in the germline V gene. CDR3 size: 12 residues. The CDR3 DNA reads TGCAGCGCCGGACAGGGACTAAATGAGCAGTTCTTC. Its protein is CSAGQGLNEQFF.

This rearrangement joins TRBV2 to TRBJ2-7; weak D call: TRBD1 (6 bases). The CDR3 extends over 14 amino acids. V dropped 6 bases and J dropped 1 base, with 13 bases sitting between them. Germline V gene data show CDR1 as SNHLY and CDR2 as FYNNEI. CDR3 bases: TGTGCCAGCAGGGGACACGGGATATCCTACGAGCAGTACTTC. Protein: CASRGHGISYEQYF.

This sequence joins TRBV11-2 and TRBJ2-3; TRBD2 matches 9 bases. The CDR3 is 15 residues long. In germline, CDR1 is SGHAT, CDR2 FQNNGV. The J segment lost 6 bases and the V segment lost 5 bases, leaving 9 bases of the junction unmatched. CDR3 sequence (DNA): TGTGCCAGCAGCCCGCGACTAGCGGATGGGGATACGCAGTATTTT. It encodes CASSPRLADGDTQYF.

V is TRBV11-2 and J is TRBJ2-3; 7 bases agree with TRBD1. The CDR3 has 15 amino acids. Germline trimming cut 1 base from V and 2 bases from J; bases unmatched to any gene: 3. Germline loops: CDR1 SGHAT, CDR2 FQNNGV. CDR3 amino acids: CASSLGTGLTDTQYF. CDR3 sequence (DNA): TGTGCCAGCAGCTTAGGGACAGGACTCACAGATACGCAGTATTTT.

The count of this clone is one. This chain uses TRBV5-1 with TRBJ1-2; 8 nucleotides match TRBD1. The CDR3 length is 16 residues. J lost 3 bases, V lost 3 bases, and 10 bases had no gene match. From germline, CDR1 is SGHRS and CDR2 YFSETQ. The CDR3 nucleotides read TGCGCCAGCAGCTCTTCGACAGGGGAGGAGGACTATGGCTACACCTTC. Translation: CASSSSTGEEDYGYTF.